The subject of this entry is one T cell receptor beta chain. Its antigen is as yet unknown. Diagnoses were made from clinical symptoms, serum measures (thyroxine and TRAb), thyroid ultrasound and orbital computed tomography. What was amplified from RNA transcripts were TCR beta CDR3 regions. The study used the HTBI primer set for a first-round RT-PCR of the TCR CDR3. A single record per CDR3 protein comes from TCRdb applying MiXCR to the multiplex PCR reads. The sample shows 400,000 to 600,000 distinct CDR3 sequences, about 16% of them seen only once. This sample was included in a study of T cells in Graves' hyperthyroidism and ophthalmopathy. Across the whole study: Peripheral blood was taken when the disease was first diagnosed, before any treatment began.

Study outcomes and limitations: Most thyroid clonotypes expanded above 0.001 were also detected in blood. For ophthalmopathy, model prediction preceded onset by a median around six months.

Germline CDR1 and CDR2: LGHNA and YNFKEQ. The CDR3 extends over 17 amino acids. V gave up 1 base and J gave up 6 bases, with 19 bases separating them. The sample comprised blood. The source is a woman under 40 with Graves' ophthalmopathy. The V call is TRBV4-2, the J call TRBJ2-1, with no clear D. The CDR3 region is CASSQGSMTRHANEQFF. The CDR3 bases are TGTGCCAGCAGCCAAGGATCGATGACCCGACATGCCAATGAGCAGTTCTTC.